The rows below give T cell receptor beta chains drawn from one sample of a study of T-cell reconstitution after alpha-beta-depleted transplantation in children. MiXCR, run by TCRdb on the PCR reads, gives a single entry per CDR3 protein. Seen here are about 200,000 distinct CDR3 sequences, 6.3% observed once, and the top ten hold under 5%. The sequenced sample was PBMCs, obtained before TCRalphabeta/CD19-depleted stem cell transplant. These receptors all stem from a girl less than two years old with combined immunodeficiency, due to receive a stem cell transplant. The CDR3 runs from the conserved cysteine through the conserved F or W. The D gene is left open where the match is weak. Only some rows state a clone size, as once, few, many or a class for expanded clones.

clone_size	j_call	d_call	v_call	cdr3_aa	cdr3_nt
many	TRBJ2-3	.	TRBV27	CASSLSDPRGTDTQYF	TGTGCCAGCAGTTTATCTGACCCGAGGGGCACAGATACGCAGTATTTT
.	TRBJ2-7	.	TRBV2	CAFCHQRGGGEAREQYF	TGTGCCTTCTGCCACCAGAGGGGGGGGGGCGAGGCTAGGGAGCAGTACTTC
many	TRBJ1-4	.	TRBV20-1	CSASFSGRRGEKLFF	TGCAGTGCTAGCTTTTCAGGACGAAGGGGGGAAAAACTGTTTTTT
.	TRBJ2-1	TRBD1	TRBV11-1	CASSLSDRGHRSYNEQFF	TGTGCCAGCAGCCTATCGGACAGGGGGCACAGGTCCTACAATGAGCAGTTCTTC
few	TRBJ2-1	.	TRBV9	CASSARPYNEQFF	TGTGCCAGCAGCGCTCGACCCTACAATGAGCAGTTCTTC
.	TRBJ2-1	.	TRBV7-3	CASSSYPDNEQFF	TGTGCCAGCAGCTCCTACCCCGACAATGAGCAGTTCTTC
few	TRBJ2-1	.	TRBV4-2	CASSQELYREIYNEQFF	TGTGCCAGCAGCCAAGAATTATACCGAGAAATTTACAATGAGCAGTTCTTC
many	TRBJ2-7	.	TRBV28	CASSLRRIHEQYF	TGTGCCAGCAGTTTACGCAGGATCCACGAGCAGTACTTC
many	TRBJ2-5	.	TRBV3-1	CASSQDPPIKNAVTTQYF	TGTGCCAGCAGCCAAGACCCACCAATCAAAAACGCGGTAACGACCCAGTACTTC
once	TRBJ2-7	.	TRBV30	CAWSSSYEQYF	TGTGCCTGGAGCTCGAGCTACGAGCAGTACTTC
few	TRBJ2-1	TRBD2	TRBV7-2	CASRAAGTSGRGGSYNEQFF	TGTGCCAGCAGAGCTGCCGGGACTAGCGGGAGGGGGGGCTCCTACAATGAGCAGTTCTTC
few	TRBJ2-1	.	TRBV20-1	CSARGYSDLMQFF	TGCAGTGCTAGAGGCTATTCTGACTTGATGCAGTTCTTC
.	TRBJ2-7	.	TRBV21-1	CASSKVGDWSYEQYF	TGTGCCAGCAGCAAAGTTGGGGACTGGAGCTACGAGCAGTACTTC
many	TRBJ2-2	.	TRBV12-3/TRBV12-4	CATSYTGELFF	TGTGCCACCAGTTACACCGGGGAGCTGTTTTTT
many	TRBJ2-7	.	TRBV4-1	CASSQGALPPSEQYF	TGCGCCAGCAGCCAAGGCGCCTTACCGCCCTCCGAGCAGTACTTC
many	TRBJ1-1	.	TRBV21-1	CASSKGERDRPMNTEAFF	TGTGCCAGCAGCAAAGGGGAACGGGACAGGCCGATGAACACTGAAGCTTTCTTT
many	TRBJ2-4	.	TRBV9	CASSAGDSKNIQYF	TGTGCCAGCAGCGCCGGCGATTCCAAAAACATTCAGTACTTC
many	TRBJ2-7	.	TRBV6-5	CASSYHGSSYEQYF	TGTGCCAGCAGTTACCATGGGAGCTCCTACGAGCAGTACTTC
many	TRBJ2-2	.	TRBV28	CASSLLGWDSGELFF	TGTGCCAGCAGTTTACTCGGATGGGATTCCGGGGAGCTGTTTTTT
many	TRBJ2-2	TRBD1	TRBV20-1	CSATGTVLTGELFF	TGCAGTGCAACTGGGACAGTCTTGACCGGGGAGCTGTTTTTT
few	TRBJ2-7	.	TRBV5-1	CASSLADRNYEQYF	TGCGCCAGCAGCTTGGCCGACAGAAACTACGAGCAGTACTTC
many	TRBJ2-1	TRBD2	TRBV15	CATSSAGAGPTYNEQFF	TGTGCCACCAGCAGCGCTGGAGCGGGGCCTACCTACAATGAGCAGTTCTTC
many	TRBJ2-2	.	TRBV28	CASSTTTGELFF	TGTGCCAGCAGTACTACCACCGGGGAGCTGTTTTTT
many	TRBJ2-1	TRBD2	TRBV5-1	CASDLAGGSHNEQFF	TGCGCCAGCGACCTAGCGGGAGGATCCCACAATGAGCAGTTCTTC
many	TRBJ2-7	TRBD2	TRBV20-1	CSARTGGSTYEQYF	TGCAGTGCTAGAACGGGGGGGTCAACCTACGAGCAGTACTTC
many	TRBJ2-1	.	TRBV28	CASRKPEGAGNTPSYNEQFF	TGTGCCAGCAGGAAACCCGAGGGTGCGGGAAATACCCCGTCCTACAATGAGCAGTTCTTC
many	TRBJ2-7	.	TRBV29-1	CSVDGESSYEQYF	TGCAGCGTTGATGGAGAAAGCTCCTACGAGCAGTACTTC
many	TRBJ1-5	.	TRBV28	CASSLLGRLSNQPQHF	TGTGCCAGCAGTTTGCTCGGCAGGCTTAGCAATCAGCCCCAGCATTTT
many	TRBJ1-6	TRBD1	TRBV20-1	CSASEPTGIRSPLHF	TGCAGTGCTAGTGAACCGACAGGGATACGCTCACCCCTCCACTTT
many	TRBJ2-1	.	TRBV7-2	CASSWGLHSYNEQFF	TGTGCCAGCAGCTGGGGGCTACACTCCTACAATGAGCAGTTCTTC
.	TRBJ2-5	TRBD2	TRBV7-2	CASSFGTSATQYF	TGTGCCAGCAGCTTTGGGACTAGTGCGACCCAGTACTTC
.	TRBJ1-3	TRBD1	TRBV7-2	CASSAGTVGNTIYF	TGTGCCAGCAGCGCAGGGACAGTTGGAAACACCATATATTTT
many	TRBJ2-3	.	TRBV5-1	CASSFGQGGGTDTQYF	TGCGCCAGCAGCTTTGGACAGGGAGGGGGCACAGATACGCAGTATTTT
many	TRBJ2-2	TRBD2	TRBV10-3	CAISDHGGASATGELFF	TGTGCCATCAGTGACCACGGGGGGGCGAGTGCAACCGGGGAGCTGTTTTTT
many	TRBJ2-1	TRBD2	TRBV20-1	CSAIDGLAGEQFF	TGCAGTGCTATCGACGGACTAGCGGGAGAGCAGTTCTTC
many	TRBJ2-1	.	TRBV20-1	CSARIATYNEQFF	TGCAGTGCTAGAATTGCTACCTACAATGAGCAGTTCTTC
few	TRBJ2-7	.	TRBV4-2	CASSQVGGRYYEQYF	TGTGCCAGCAGCCAAGTAGGAGGGAGATACTACGAGCAGTACTTC
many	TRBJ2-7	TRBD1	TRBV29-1	CSVGGTRDSPYEQYF	TGCAGCGTTGGGGGAACTAGGGACAGCCCTTACGAGCAGTACTTC
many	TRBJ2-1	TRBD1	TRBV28	CASSLMSGGYNEQFF	TGTGCCAGCAGTTTAATGTCAGGGGGATACAATGAGCAGTTCTTC
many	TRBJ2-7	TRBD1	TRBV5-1	CASSSSGQGTYEQYF	TGCGCCAGCAGTTCCTCGGGACAGGGCACCTACGAGCAGTACTTC
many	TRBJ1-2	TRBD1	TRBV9	CASSVGSRDRRGYTF	TGTGCCAGCAGCGTAGGATCCCGGGACAGGCGGGGCTACACCTTC
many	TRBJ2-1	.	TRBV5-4	CASSLQGLDEQFF	TGTGCCAGCAGCTTGCAGGGATTAGATGAGCAGTTCTTC
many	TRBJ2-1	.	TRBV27	CASSPTPIVGLTLNEQFF	TGTGCCAGCAGTCCTACCCCCATTGTGGGTTTGACCCTCAATGAGCAGTTCTTC
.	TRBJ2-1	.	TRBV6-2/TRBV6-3	CASSYGPQGYNEQFF	TGTGCCAGCAGTTATGGTCCACAGGGCTACAATGAGCAGTTCTTC
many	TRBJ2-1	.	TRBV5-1	CASSLERLPAYNEQFF	TGCGCCAGCAGCTTGGAGAGGCTACCGGCCTACAATGAGCAGTTCTTC
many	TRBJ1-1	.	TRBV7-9	CASSLAQNEAFF	TGTGCCAGCAGCTTAGCCCAGAACGAAGCTTTCTTT
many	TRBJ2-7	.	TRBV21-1	CASSKGGGTPSYEQYF	TGTGCCAGCAGCAAAGGAGGCGGGACTCCCTCTTACGAGCAGTACTTC
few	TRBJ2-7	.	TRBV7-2	CASSFRDGVYEQYF	TGTGCCAGCAGCTTCCGGGACGGAGTTTACGAGCAGTACTTC
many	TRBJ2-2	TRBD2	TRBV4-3	CASSQWLAGPGELFF	TGCGCCAGCAGCCAATGGCTAGCGGGACCCGGGGAGCTGTTTTTT
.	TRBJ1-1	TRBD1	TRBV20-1	CSADGQGILYTEAFF	TGCAGTGCCGACGGACAGGGGATTTTGTACACTGAAGCTTTCTTT
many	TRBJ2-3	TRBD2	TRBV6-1	CASSEVPAGGITDTQYF	TGTGCCAGCAGTGAAGTCCCCGCGGGGGGGATCACAGATACGCAGTATTTT
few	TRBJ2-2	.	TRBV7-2	CASSLAREFVTGELFF	TGTGCCAGCAGCTTAGCTCGGGAGTTTGTCACCGGGGAGCTGTTTTTT
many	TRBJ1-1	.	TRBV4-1	CASRREGVTEAFF	TGCGCCAGCAGGCGAGAGGGGGTCACTGAAGCTTTCTTT
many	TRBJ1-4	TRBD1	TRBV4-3	CASSPAGTANEKLFF	TGCGCCAGCAGCCCAGCAGGGACAGCTAATGAAAAACTGTTTTTT
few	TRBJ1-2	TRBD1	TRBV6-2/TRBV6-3	CASLTGPGQPDYGYTF	TGTGCCAGCCTGACCGGCCCGGGACAGCCTGACTATGGCTACACCTTC
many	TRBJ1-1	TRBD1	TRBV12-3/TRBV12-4	CASSPYRGTSTEAFF	TGTGCCAGCAGTCCGTACAGGGGGACGAGCACTGAAGCTTTCTTT
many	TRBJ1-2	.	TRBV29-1	CSVEWGAGYTF	TGCAGCGTTGAATGGGGGGCAGGCTACACCTTC
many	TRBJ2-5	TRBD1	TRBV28	CAANRGLQETQYF	TGTGCCGCGAACAGGGGGCTCCAAGAGACCCAGTACTTC
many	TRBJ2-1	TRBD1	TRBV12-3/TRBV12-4	CASSDGQGYNEQFF	TGTGCCAGCAGTGACGGACAGGGTTACAATGAGCAGTTCTTC
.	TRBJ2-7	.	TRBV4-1	CASSQLQVGGYEQYF	TGCGCCAGCAGCCAATTGCAAGTGGGAGGATACGAGCAGTACTTC